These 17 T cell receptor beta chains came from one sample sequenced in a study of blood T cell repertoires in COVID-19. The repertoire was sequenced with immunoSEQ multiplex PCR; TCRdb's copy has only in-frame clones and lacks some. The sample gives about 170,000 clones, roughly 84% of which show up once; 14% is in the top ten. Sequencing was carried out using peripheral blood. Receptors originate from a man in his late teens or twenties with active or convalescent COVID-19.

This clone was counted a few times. This chain's CDR3 is CAWSSGVMNTEAFF. CDR3 nucleotide sequence: TGTGCCTGGAGTTCAGGGGTTATGAACACTGAAGCTTTCTTT. The chain is built from TRBV30 and TRBJ1-1; D is possibly TRBD1 (6 bases). This CDR3 is built from 14 residues. Germline V lookup: CDR1 GTSNPN, CDR2 SVGIG (reference sequence). Trimming removed 2 bases at V and 0 bases at J, with 10 bases between.

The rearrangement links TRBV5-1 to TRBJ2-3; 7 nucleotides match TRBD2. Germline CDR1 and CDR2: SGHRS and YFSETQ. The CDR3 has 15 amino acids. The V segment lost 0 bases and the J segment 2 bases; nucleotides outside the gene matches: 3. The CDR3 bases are TGCGCCAGCAGCTTGGCGGGAGGCACCACAGATACGCAGTATTTT. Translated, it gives CASSLAGGTTDTQYF. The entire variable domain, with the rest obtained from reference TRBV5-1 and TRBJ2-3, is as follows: KAGVTQTPRYLIKTRGQQVTLSCSPISGHRSVSWYQQTPGQGLQFLFEYFSETQRNKGNFPGRFSGRQFSNSRSEMNVSTLELGDSALYLCASSLAGGTTDTQYFGPGTRLTVL.

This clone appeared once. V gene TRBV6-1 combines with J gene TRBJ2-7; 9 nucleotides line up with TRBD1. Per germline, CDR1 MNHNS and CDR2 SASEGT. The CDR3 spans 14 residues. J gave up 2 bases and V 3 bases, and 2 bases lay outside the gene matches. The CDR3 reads CASSDGTGPYEQYF. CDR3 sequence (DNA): TGTGCCAGCAGTGACGGGACAGGGCCCTACGAGCAGTACTTC.

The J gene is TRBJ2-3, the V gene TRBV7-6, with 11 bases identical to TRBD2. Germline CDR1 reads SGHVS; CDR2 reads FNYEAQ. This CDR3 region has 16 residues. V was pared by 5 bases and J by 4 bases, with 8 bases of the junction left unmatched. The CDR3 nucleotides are TGTGCCAGCAGCGACCGTTTAGCGGGGGGGGCAGATACGCAGTATTTT. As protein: CASSDRLAGGADTQYF. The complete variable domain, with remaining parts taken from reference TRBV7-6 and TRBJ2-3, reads GAGVSQSPRYKVTKRGQDVALRCDPISGHVSLYWYRQALGQGPEFLTYFNYEAQQDKSGLPNDRFSAERPEGSISTLTIQRTEQRDSAMYRCASSDRLAGGADTQYFGPGTRLTVL.

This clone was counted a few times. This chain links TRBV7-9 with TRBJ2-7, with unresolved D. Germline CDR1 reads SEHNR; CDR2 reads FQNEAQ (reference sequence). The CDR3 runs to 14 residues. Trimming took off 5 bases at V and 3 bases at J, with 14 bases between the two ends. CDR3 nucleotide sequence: TGTGCCAGCAGCCAAGAGAGTGTTGGCTACGAGCAGTACTTC. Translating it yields CASSQESVGYEQYF.

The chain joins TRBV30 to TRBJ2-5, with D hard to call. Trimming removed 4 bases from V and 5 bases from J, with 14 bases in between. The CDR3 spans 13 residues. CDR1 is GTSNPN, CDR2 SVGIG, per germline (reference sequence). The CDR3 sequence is CAWNLGFEETQYF. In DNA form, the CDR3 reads TGTGCCTGGAATCTAGGTTTTGAGGAGACCCAGTACTTC. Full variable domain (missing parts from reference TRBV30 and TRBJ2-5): SQTIHQWPATLVQPVGSPLSLECTVEGTSNPNLYWYRQAAGRGLQLLFYSVGIGQISSEVPQNLSASRPQDRQFILSSKKLLLSDSGFYLCAWNLGFEETQYFGPGTRLLVL.

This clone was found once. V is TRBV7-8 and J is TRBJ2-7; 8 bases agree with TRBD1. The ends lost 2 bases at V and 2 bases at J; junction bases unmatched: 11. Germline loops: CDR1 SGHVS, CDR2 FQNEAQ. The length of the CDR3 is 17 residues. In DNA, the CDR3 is TGTGCCAGCAGCTTATTTACAGGGACAGGCTCCCCCTACGAGCAGTACTTC. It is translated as CASSLFTGTGSPYEQYF.

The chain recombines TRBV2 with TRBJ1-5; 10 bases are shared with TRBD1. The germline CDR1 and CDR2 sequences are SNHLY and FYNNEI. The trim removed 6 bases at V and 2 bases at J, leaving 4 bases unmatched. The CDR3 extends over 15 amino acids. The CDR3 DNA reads TGTGCCAGCAGAGGGGGGACAGGGGGCAATCAGCCCCAGCATTTT. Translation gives CASRGGTGGNQPQHF.

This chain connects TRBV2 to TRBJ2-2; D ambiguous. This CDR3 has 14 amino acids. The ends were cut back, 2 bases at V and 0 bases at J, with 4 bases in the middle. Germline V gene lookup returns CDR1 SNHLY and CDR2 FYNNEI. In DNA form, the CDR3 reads TGTGCCAGCAGTGAACTAGCGAACACCGGGGAGCTGTTTTTT. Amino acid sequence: CASSELANTGELFF.

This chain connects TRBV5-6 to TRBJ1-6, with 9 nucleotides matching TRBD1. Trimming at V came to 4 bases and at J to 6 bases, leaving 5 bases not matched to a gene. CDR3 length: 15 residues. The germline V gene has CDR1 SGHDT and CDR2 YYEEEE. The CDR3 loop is CASSTLDRGNSPLHF. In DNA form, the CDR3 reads TGTGCCAGCAGCACATTGGACAGGGGTAATTCACCCCTCCACTTT. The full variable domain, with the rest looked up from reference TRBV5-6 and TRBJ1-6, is DAGVTQSPTHLIKTRGQQVTLRCSPKSGHDTVSWYQQALGQGPQFIFQYYEEEERQRGNFPDRFSGHQFPNYSSELNVNALLLGDSALYLCASSTLDRGNSPLHFGNGTRLTVT.

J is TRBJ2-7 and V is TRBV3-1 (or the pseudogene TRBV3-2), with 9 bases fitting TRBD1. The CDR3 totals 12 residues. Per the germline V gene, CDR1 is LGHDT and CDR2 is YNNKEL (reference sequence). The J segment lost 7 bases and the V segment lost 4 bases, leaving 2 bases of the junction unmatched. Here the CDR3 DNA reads TGTGCCAGCAGCCGGGACAGGGTAGAGCAGTACTTC. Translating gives CASSRDRVEQYF.

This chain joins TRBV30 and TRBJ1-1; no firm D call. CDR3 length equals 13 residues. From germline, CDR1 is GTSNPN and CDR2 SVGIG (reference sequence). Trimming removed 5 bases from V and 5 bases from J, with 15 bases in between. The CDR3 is CAWSQLTKTEAFF. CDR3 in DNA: TGTGCCTGGTCGCAGCTAACTAAAACTGAAGCTTTCTTT.

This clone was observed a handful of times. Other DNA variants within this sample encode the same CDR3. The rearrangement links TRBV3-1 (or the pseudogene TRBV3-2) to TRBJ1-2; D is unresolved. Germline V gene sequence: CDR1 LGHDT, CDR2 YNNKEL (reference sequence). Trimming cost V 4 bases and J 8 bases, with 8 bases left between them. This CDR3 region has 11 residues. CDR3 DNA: TGTGCCAGCAGCCGAGGCCGGGGCTACACCTTC. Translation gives CASSRGRGYTF.

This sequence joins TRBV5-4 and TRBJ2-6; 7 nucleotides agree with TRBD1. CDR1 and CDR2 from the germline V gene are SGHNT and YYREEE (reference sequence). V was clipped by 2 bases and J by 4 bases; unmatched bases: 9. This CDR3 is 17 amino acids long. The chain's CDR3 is CASSFDRALGGANVLTF. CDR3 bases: TGTGCCAGCAGCTTCGACAGGGCGCTAGGAGGGGCCAACGTCCTGACTTTC.

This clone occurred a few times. For the CDR3, the DNA is TGCGCCAGCAGCCCGGGACAGTACTCTGGGGCCAACGTCCTGACTTTC. The encoded protein is CASSPGQYSGANVLTF. The chain employs TRBV5-1 and TRBJ2-6, with 7 positions matching TRBD1. There are 16 residues in the CDR3. Trimming took 4 bases from V and 0 from J; bases not matched to a gene: 4. Germline lookup yields CDR1 SGHRS and CDR2 YFSETQ.

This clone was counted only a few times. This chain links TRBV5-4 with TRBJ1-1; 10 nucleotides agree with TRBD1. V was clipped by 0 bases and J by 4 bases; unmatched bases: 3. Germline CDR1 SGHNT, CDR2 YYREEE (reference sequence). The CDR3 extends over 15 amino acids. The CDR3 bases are TGTGCCAGCAGCTTGGAGACAGGGGGCTTCACTGAAGCTTTCTTT. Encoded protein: CASSLETGGFTEAFF.

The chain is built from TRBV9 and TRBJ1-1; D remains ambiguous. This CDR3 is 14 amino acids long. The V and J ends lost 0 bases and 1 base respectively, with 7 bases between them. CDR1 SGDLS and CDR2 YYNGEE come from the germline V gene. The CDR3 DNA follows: TGTGCCAGCAGCGTAGTCGCAGAGAACACTGAAGCTTTCTTT. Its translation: CASSVVAENTEAFF.